The 16 T cell receptor beta chains in this list originate from one sample, sequenced in a study of blood T cell repertoires in COVID-19. Assay used: immunoSEQ multiplex PCR; TCRdb lists only in-frame clones, some missing. The sample records some 180,000 clones, roughly 81% being singletons. Sequencing was done on a sample of peripheral blood. The receptors were sampled from a woman between 40 and 55 years old with COVID-19, enrolled during active disease.

This chain joins TRBV2 and TRBJ1-1; D gene uncertain. The CDR3 spans 13 residues. Germline-derived CDR1 and CDR2 are SNHLY and FYNNEI. V was pared by 4 bases and J by 1 base, with 7 bases between. The chain's CDR3 is CASSVRPNTEAFF. CDR3 coding DNA: TGTGCCAGCAGTGTGAGGCCGAACACTGAAGCTTTCTTT.

V usage is TRBV30 and J usage is TRBJ1-5; TRBD1 is a possible D gene (5 bases). Per germline, CDR1 GTSNPN and CDR2 SVGIG (reference sequence). With 5 bases removed from V and 0 bases from J, the gap between germline ends came to 8 bases. The CDR3 runs to 13 residues. The CDR3 reads CAWGADSNQPQHF. CDR3 bases: TGTGCCTGGGGGGCGGATAGCAATCAGCCCCAGCATTTT.

The chain carries TRBV19 and TRBJ2-2, with a possible D match to TRBD2 (5 bases). The CDR3 is made up of 16 amino acids. Germline CDR1 LNHDA, CDR2 SQIVND (reference sequence). Deletions cut 6 bases from V and 0 bases from J, with 14 bases between. CDR3 amino acids: CASREDVGSNTGELFF. Here the CDR3 DNA reads TGTGCCAGTAGGGAGGACGTAGGGTCGAACACCGGGGAGCTGTTTTTT.

The chain joins TRBV2 to TRBJ2-2; maybe TRBD2 (5 bases). Germline V lookup: CDR1 SNHLY, CDR2 FYNNEI. V was shortened by 7 bases and J by 1 base, with 10 bases between the two germline ends. The CDR3 runs 14 residues. The CDR3 region is CASTAGRNTGELFF. As DNA, the CDR3 is TGTGCCAGCACGGCGGGCAGGAACACCGGGGAGCTGTTTTTT.

This rearrangement joins TRBV24-1 to TRBJ2-1, with TRBD2 matching 9 bases. The ends lost 3 bases at V and 5 bases at J; junction bases unmatched: 10. This CDR3 has 17 amino acids. Germline-derived CDR1 and CDR2 are KGHDR and SFDVKD. The CDR3 region is CATSDPRGTSRHNEQFF. The DNA for the CDR3 is TGTGCCACCAGTGATCCCCGCGGGACTAGCCGCCACAATGAGCAGTTCTTC.

As regards this clone: The sample has other DNA sequences that encode this CDR3 too. This chain links TRBV2 with TRBJ1-6, with 9 bases that match TRBD1. Trimming removed 6 bases from V and 7 bases from J; junction bases left unmatched: 7. This CDR3 has 15 residues. Germline values: CDR1 SNHLY, CDR2 FYNNEI. CDR3 region: CASREQGALNSPLHF. In DNA form, the CDR3 reads TGTGCCAGCAGAGAACAGGGGGCCCTCAATTCACCCCTCCACTTT.

The rearrangement links TRBV19 to TRBJ2-7; 10 positions match TRBD1. Germline-derived CDR1 and CDR2 are LNHDA and SQIVND (reference sequence). This CDR3 is built from 16 residues. The V and J ends lost 1 base and 2 bases, in that order; junction bases with no gene match: 5. The CDR3 region is CASSIGAGTGAYEQYF. CDR3 DNA: TGTGCCAGTAGTATAGGTGCCGGGACAGGGGCCTACGAGCAGTACTTC. The full variable domain, its missing parts supplied by reference TRBV19 and TRBJ2-7, is DGGITQSPKYLFRKEGQNVTLSCEQNLNHDAMYWYRQDPGQGLRLIYYSQIVNDFQKGDIAEGYSVSREKKESFPLTVTSAQKNPTAFYLCASSIGAGTGAYEQYFGPGTRLTVT.

This clone was seen only once. The CDR3 loop reads CASSLGTGQETQYF. In DNA form, the CDR3 reads TGTGCCAGCAGCTTGGGGACAGGACAAGAGACCCAGTACTTC. V and J are TRBV5-8 and TRBJ2-5; 7 bases are shared with TRBD1. Germline V lookup: CDR1 SGHTS, CDR2 YDEGEE. J was trimmed by 2 bases and V by 0 bases; bases with no gene match: 1. The CDR3 sequence is 14 residues long.

For the CDR3, the DNA is TGCGCCAGCAGCTCCCCCTTACTAGCGGACTACACAGATACGCAGTATTTT. This translates into CASSSPLLADYTDTQYF. The chain combines TRBV5-1 with TRBJ2-3, with TRBD2 matching 8 bases. CDR3 size: 17 residues. CDR1 and CDR2 (germline): SGHRS, YFSETQ. V lost 3 bases, J lost 2 bases, and 11 bases stayed unmatched.

This clone showed up just once. The chain employs TRBV28 and TRBJ2-3; D is possibly TRBD1 (6 bases). The CDR3 has 14 amino acids. Trimming shortened V by 6 bases and J by 3 bases, and 13 bases separated the two germline ends. CDR1 is MDHEN, CDR2 SYDVKM, per germline. CDR3 in amino acids: CASSPQGFTDTQYF. CDR3 DNA sequence: TGTGCCAGCAGCCCTCAGGGGTTTACAGATACGCAGTATTTT.

V is TRBV19 and J is TRBJ1-2; no definite D call. This CDR3 is built from 13 residues. Germline CDR1 is LNHDA and CDR2 is SQIVND (reference sequence). V shed 7 bases and J shed 2 bases, with 11 bases lying between them. The DNA for the CDR3 is TGTGCCAGTACCAGGTCGGGAAACTATGGCTACACCTTC. It yields the protein CASTRSGNYGYTF.

The chain links TRBV12-3 or TRBV12-4 to TRBJ2-7; TRBD1 might be the D (5 bases). V dropped 4 bases and J dropped 6 bases, with 10 bases sitting between them. CDR3 length: 12 amino acids. The CDR3 region is CASSSGNGEQYF. CDR3 DNA: TGTGCCAGCAGTTCAGGGAACGGCGAGCAGTACTTC.

The CDR3 loop reads CASSQDIGRSGWYEQYF. For the CDR3, the DNA is TGCGCCAGCAGCCAAGATATCGGTCGTTCAGGGTGGTACGAGCAGTACTTC. This chain joins TRBV4-1 and TRBJ2-7, with a possible D match to TRBD1 (5 bases). The CDR3 totals 17 residues. Germline V gives CDR1 MGHRA, CDR2 YSYEKL. Trimming pared 0 bases from V and 4 bases from J, leaving 19 bases between.

This clone was found a few times. The chain joins TRBV5-4 to TRBJ1-2, with D possibly being TRBD1 (5 bases). Trimming cost V 4 bases and J 6 bases, with 19 bases left between them. This CDR3 region has 15 residues. Per the germline V gene, CDR1 is SGHNT and CDR2 is YYREEE (reference sequence). In nucleotides, the CDR3 is TGTGCCAGCAGCGTTGGCGGTCATCGCAGGGATGGCTACACCTTC. Its translation is CASSVGGHRRDGYTF.

This sequence joins TRBV30 and TRBJ2-1; 8 nucleotides align to TRBD1. CDR1 and CDR2 from the germline V gene are GTSNPN and SVGIG (reference sequence). The CDR3 has 12 residues. V shed 5 bases and J 15 bases; nucleotides not matched to a gene: 12. CDR3 sequence: CAWAASRDRRFF. Here the CDR3 DNA reads TGTGCCTGGGCCGCATCCCGGGACAGGCGGTTCTTC.

This sequence joins TRBV3-1 (or the pseudogene TRBV3-2) and TRBJ1-5, with a tentative D call TRBD1 (5 bases). V was shortened by 4 bases and J by 5 bases, with 9 bases between the two germline ends. The CDR3 is 13 amino acids. Germline V CDR1 and CDR2: LGHDT, YNNKEL (reference sequence). This CDR3 is CASSPRDYQPQHF. The CDR3 region has the DNA TGTGCCAGCAGCCCTCGGGACTATCAGCCCCAGCATTTT.